A single sample gave rise to the 21 T cell receptor beta chains below, sequenced in a study of blood T cell repertoires in COVID-19. TCRdb keeps only in-frame clones here, not all; method: immunoSEQ multiplex PCR. The table includes around 130,000 clones, approximately 88% detected once. Sequencing input: peripheral blood. Every receptor here comes from a man aged 55 to 70 with acute or convalescent COVID-19.

This clone was counted only a few times. The rearrangement joins TRBV27 to TRBJ2-5; 8 nucleotides line up with TRBD1. Germline values: CDR1 MNHEY, CDR2 SMNVEV (reference sequence). The V segment lost 5 bases and the J segment 4 bases; nucleotides outside the gene matches: 12. The CDR3 has 16 amino acids. The CDR3 DNA is TGTGCCAGCAGTAGTCGACCCAGACAGGGGTTAGAGACCCAGTACTTC. Translating it yields CASSSRPRQGLETQYF.

The chain recombines TRBV23-1 with TRBJ1-4, with TRBD1 matching over 9 bases. TRBV23-1 is identified as an open reading frame with a role that is uncertain. The J segment lost 5 bases and the V segment lost 6 bases, leaving 4 bases of the junction unmatched. The CDR3 sequence is 14 residues long. The CDR3 is CASRDRGGNEKLFF. The CDR3 nucleotides read TGCGCCAGCAGGGACAGGGGAGGGAATGAAAAACTGTTTTTT.

This clone was counted once. The rearrangement links TRBV27 to TRBJ1-5; possibly TRBD1 for D (5 bases). V lost 3 bases, J lost 3 bases, and 12 bases lay in between. Germline CDR1 MNHEY, CDR2 SMNVEV (reference sequence). CDR3 length: 15 amino acids. CDR3 amino acids: CASSFRQGHNQPQHF. The CDR3 DNA reads TGTGCCAGCAGTTTTCGCCAGGGCCACAATCAGCCCCAGCATTTT.

This chain links TRBV14 with TRBJ1-2, with D possibly being TRBD1 (6 bases). CDR1 is SGHDN and CDR2 is FVKESK in the germline V gene. This CDR3 region has 14 residues. V shed 3 bases and J shed 3 bases, with 11 bases lying between them. Written as DNA, the CDR3 is TGTGCCAGCAGCCACAGGGGTGGAGACTATGGCTACACCTTC. Protein sequence: CASSHRGGDYGYTF.

V is TRBV10-3 and J is TRBJ2-7; TRBD1 aligns across 11 bases. The CDR3 extends over 16 amino acids. J was trimmed by 1 base and V by 3 bases; bases with no gene match: 5. Germline V gene data show CDR1 as ENHRY and CDR2 as SYGVKD. The CDR3 loop is CAISDQRDRGSYEQYF. The CDR3 nucleotides are TGTGCCATCAGTGATCAGCGGGACAGGGGGTCCTACGAGCAGTACTTC.

V gene TRBV2 combines with J gene TRBJ1-4; possible D gene TRBD1, 5 bases. Trimming took off 6 bases at V and 0 bases at J, with 14 bases between the two ends. Germline loops: CDR1 SNHLY, CDR2 FYNNEI. This CDR3 region has 16 residues. The CDR3 loop reads CASRGDRQATNEKLFF. In DNA, the CDR3 is TGTGCCAGCAGGGGCGACAGACAAGCAACTAATGAAAAACTGTTTTTT.

The V call is TRBV7-8, the J call TRBJ2-7; TRBD2 is a possible D gene (6 bases). V was clipped by 5 bases and J by 3 bases, with 11 bases between them. The CDR3 covers 13 residues. CDR1 SGHVS and CDR2 FQNEAQ come from the germline V gene. CDR3 coding DNA: TGTGCCAGCAGCCGACTAGGGGACTACGAGCAGTACTTC. It translates to CASSRLGDYEQYF.

The rearrangement uses TRBV7-9 and TRBJ2-1, with a tentative D call TRBD1 (6 bases). V lost 3 bases and J lost 6, with 9 bases in between. The CDR3 is 13 amino acids. Germline CDR1 reads SEHNR; CDR2 reads FQNEAQ (reference sequence). This CDR3 reads CASSFLGANEQFF. The CDR3 coding sequence is TGTGCCAGCAGCTTTTTGGGGGCCAATGAGCAGTTCTTC.

This clone was recorded only once. The CDR3 DNA reads TGTGCCATCAGTGAGTCTTGGGGTAGCGGGAGTGCCTACGAGCAGTACTTC. Its translation is CAISESWGSGSAYEQYF. The V call is TRBV10-3, the J call TRBJ2-7, with 9 bases identical to TRBD2. The junction had 8 bases not matched to a gene; V was cut back by 0 bases and J by 2 bases. The CDR3 has 17 amino acids. CDR1 is ENHRY and CDR2 is SYGVKD in the germline V gene.

The chain links TRBV7-2 to TRBJ2-7; 9 nucleotides line up with TRBD2. With 3 bases clipped from V and 6 bases from J, the junction kept 3 bases outside the gene matches. CDR1 is SGHTA and CDR2 is FQGNSA in the germline V gene. This CDR3 is built from 13 residues. In nucleotides, the CDR3 is TGTGCCAGCAGCTTTGCGGGAGGGGGCGAGCAGTACTTC. Its protein product is CASSFAGGGEQYF.

The rearrangement links TRBV30 to TRBJ2-7, with 10 bases lining up with TRBD1. The CDR3 has 12 residues. The trim removed 2 bases at V and 6 bases at J, leaving 1 base unmatched. Germline V lookup: CDR1 GTSNPN, CDR2 SVGIG (reference sequence). The CDR3 sequence: CAWSRTGGEQYF. The CDR3 DNA is TGTGCCTGGAGTCGGACAGGGGGCGAGCAGTACTTC.

The chain is built from TRBV5-4 and TRBJ1-4, with D tentatively TRBD1 (5 bases). The V gene's germline CDR1 is SGHNT and CDR2 YYREEE (reference sequence). This CDR3 is built from 13 residues. V lost 4 bases, J lost 5 bases, and 9 bases lay in between. The CDR3: CASSPGGNEKLFF. The DNA of the CDR3 is TGTGCCAGCAGCCCGGGGGGAAATGAAAAACTGTTTTTT.

This clone was counted a few times. This chain connects TRBV7-2 to TRBJ2-2, with D possibly matching TRBD1 (6 bases). CDR3 length equals 18 residues. Germline values: CDR1 SGHTA, CDR2 FQGNSA. V lost 0 bases and J 4 bases, leaving 18 bases between the germline ends. The CDR3 sequence is CASSLASSGTSSTGELFF. As DNA, the CDR3 is TGTGCCAGCAGCTTAGCCTCCTCCGGGACATCTTCCACCGGGGAGCTGTTTTTT.

The chain combines TRBV27 with TRBJ2-5, with 9 bases identical to TRBD2. Germline V CDR1 and CDR2: MNHEY, SMNVEV (reference sequence). The CDR3 totals 16 residues. V lost 3 bases to trimming and J lost 2 bases; unmatched junction nucleotides: 7. CDR3 nucleotide sequence: TGTGCCAGCAGTTTGTTTGGACTAGCGACTCAAGAGACCCAGTACTTC. Protein product: CASSLFGLATQETQYF.

This chain joins TRBV2 and TRBJ2-7; 7 positions agree with TRBD1. CDR3 size: 14 residues. Germline CDR1 reads SNHLY; CDR2 reads FYNNEI. Germline trimming cut 6 bases from V and 0 bases from J; bases unmatched to any gene: 5. The CDR3 protein is CASRAGTVSYEQYF. The CDR3, as DNA: TGTGCCAGCAGGGCCGGGACAGTCTCCTACGAGCAGTACTTC.

The CDR3 nucleotides read TGTGCCAGCAGTATCGGGACTAGCGGGGGGGCCGAGACAGATACGCAGTATTTT. Translated: CASSIGTSGGAETDTQYF. V and J are TRBV5-8 and TRBJ2-3; the match to TRBD2 covers 16 bases. CDR1 is SGHTS, CDR2 YDEGEE, per germline. Trimming at V came to 5 bases and at J to 3 bases, leaving 9 bases not matched to a gene. CDR3 length equals 18 residues.

This chain joins TRBV19 and TRBJ2-7; possibly TRBD2 for D (5 bases). The ends were cut back, 8 bases at V and 2 bases at J, with 13 bases in the middle. Germline CDR1 and CDR2: LNHDA and SQIVND (reference sequence). The CDR3 is made up of 13 amino acids. The CDR3 sequence is CASASGLTYEQYF. The CDR3 coding sequence is TGTGCCAGTGCTTCCGGACTTACCTACGAGCAGTACTTC.

The genes are TRBV18 and TRBJ2-7; D not certain. V lost 3 bases, J lost 2 bases, and 14 bases lay in between. From germline, CDR1 is KGHSH and CDR2 LQKENI. This CDR3 is 15 amino acids long. CDR3 in amino acids: CASSPTPPEAYEQYF. Written as DNA, the CDR3 is TGTGCCAGCTCACCTACCCCCCCCGAGGCCTACGAGCAGTACTTC.

The V call is TRBV9, the J call TRBJ1-4, with D possibly TRBD1 on 6 matching bases. The germline V gene encodes CDR1 SGDLS and CDR2 YYNGEE. Trimming left V 3 bases short and J 5 bases short, with 11 bases between. The CDR3 contains 14 residues. The CDR3 bases are TGTGCCAGCAGCGCTGGACAGAACAATGAAAAACTGTTTTTT. Residues: CASSAGQNNEKLFF.

This chain uses TRBV3-1 (or the pseudogene TRBV3-2) with TRBJ2-6, with D unclear. Deletions cut 4 bases from V and 1 base from J, with 8 bases between. This CDR3 spans 15 amino acids. From germline, CDR1 is LGHDT and CDR2 YNNKEL (reference sequence). The CDR3 spells CASSLGQSGANVLTF. CDR3 sequence (DNA): TGTGCCAGCAGCCTTGGCCAATCTGGGGCCAACGTCCTGACTTTC.

The genes are TRBV19 and TRBJ2-1, with 12 bases lining up with TRBD2. V trimming: 6 bases; J trimming: 6 bases; junction bases outside the gene matches: 3. In germline, CDR1 is LNHDA, CDR2 SQIVND (reference sequence). The CDR3 covers 14 residues. CDR3 region: CASRTSGGPNEQFF. CDR3 nucleotides: TGTGCCAGTAGGACTAGCGGGGGACCCAATGAGCAGTTCTTC.